This TCR beta chain is drawn from a study of cytomegalovirus exposure and HLA in healthy donors. The CDR3 totals 16 residues. Germline loops: CDR1 MGHDK, CDR2 SYGVNS. This PCR relied on a set of 60 Vbeta primers and 13 Jbeta primers. Generated by immunoSEQ multiplex PCR, the TCRdb table keeps only in-frame clones and is missing some. The sample yields approximately 77,000 clones, over 65% seen once. Notes on the study in general: In a later analysis, HLA-C alleles had the fewest associated TCRs, DRB1 alleles the most. Follow-up analysis seemed to connect common viral pathogens with several of the most significant clusters identified.

As to this clone: Its antigen is currently unknown.

This clonotype was sampled from a man aged 35-49 years in good health and CMV-seronegative. Sample: PBMCs. The chain is built from TRBV25-1 and TRBJ2-5; 7 nucleotides match TRBD2. Near its end, the DNA agrees better with TRBJ2-7, so the J call may be wrong. DNA for the CDR3: TGTGCCAGCAGTGAAGTCGGAGGACGGGGGGACTACGAGCAGTACTTC. This codes for CASSEVGGRGDYEQYF.